A selection of T cell receptor beta chains follows, all from one sample in a study of blood T cell repertoires in COVID-19. The repertoire was sequenced with immunoSEQ multiplex PCR; TCRdb's copy has only in-frame clones and lacks some. Found here are hundreds of thousands of clones, 80% of them singletons; the top ten hold around 4.5%. Material: PBMCs or T cells enriched from blood (not recorded which). The receptors originated from a man aged 25-45 years with acute COVID-19. Both conserved end residues are part of each CDR3. Each record gives: J gene, clone size, V gene, D gene, CDR3 DNA, CDR3 protein. The D gene is left open where the match is weak. Some rows have no size entry. The others give once, few or many, or a class for an expanded clone.

J gene: TRBJ2-3
clone size: -
V gene: TRBV7-9
D gene: TRBD2
CDR3 DNA: TGTGCCAGCAGCCCAATAGCGGGGCTTAGCACAGATACGCAGTATTTT
CDR3 protein: CASSPIAGLSTDTQYF

J gene: TRBJ2-2
clone size: once
V gene: TRBV2
D gene: -
CDR3 DNA: TGTGCCAGCAGGAGGGGGACAACGAACACCGGGGAGCTGTTTTTT
CDR3 protein: CASRRGTTNTGELFF

J gene: TRBJ1-1
clone size: -
V gene: TRBV28
D gene: -
CDR3 DNA: TGTGCAAGCAGGGGAGCTGAAGCTTTCTTT
CDR3 protein: CASRGAEAFF

J gene: TRBJ1-4
clone size: -
V gene: TRBV5-4
D gene: TRBD1
CDR3 DNA: TGTGCCAGCAGCTTGCCGACAGGGTCTAAACTGTTTTTT
CDR3 protein: CASSLPTGSKLFF

J gene: TRBJ2-1
clone size: -
V gene: TRBV10-3
D gene: -
CDR3 DNA: TGTGCCACTTCCCTTAAGGACAGTTACAATGAGCAGTTCTTC
CDR3 protein: CATSLKDSYNEQFF

J gene: TRBJ2-7
clone size: few
V gene: TRBV20-1
D gene: -
CDR3 DNA: TGCAGTGCTAGTTCCGGCAGGAGGAAAGGCGAGCAGTACTTC
CDR3 protein: CSASSGRRKGEQYF

J gene: TRBJ2-7
clone size: -
V gene: TRBV24-1
D gene: TRBD1
CDR3 DNA: TGTGCCACCAAAAGAGACAGGGCTCAGAAGCACGAGCAGTACTTC
CDR3 protein: CATKRDRAQKHEQYF

J gene: TRBJ2-7
clone size: -
V gene: TRBV6-5
D gene: TRBD2
CDR3 DNA: TGTGCCAGCAGTTACTCCCAACTAGCGGGTAACTACGAGCAGTACTTC
CDR3 protein: CASSYSQLAGNYEQYF

J gene: TRBJ2-3
clone size: -
V gene: TRBV30
D gene: TRBD2
CDR3 DNA: TGTGCCTGGAGTGTACTACCCCTAGGCGGGGGAACAGATACGCAGTATTTT
CDR3 protein: CAWSVLPLGGGTDTQYF

J gene: TRBJ1-1
clone size: -
V gene: TRBV27
D gene: -
CDR3 DNA: TGTGCCAGCAGCTCTTTATCGGGCCCACCGGGGATTGAAGCTTTCTTT
CDR3 protein: CASSSLSGPPGIEAFF

J gene: TRBJ1-6
clone size: -
V gene: TRBV2
D gene: -
CDR3 DNA: TGTGCCAGCAGTGGACAGGACTATAATTCACCCCTCCACTTT
CDR3 protein: CASSGQDYNSPLHF

J gene: TRBJ1-6
clone size: few
V gene: TRBV28
D gene: -
CDR3 DNA: TGTGCCAGCGAGTCAGGGCCCTCCTATAATTCACCCCTCCACTTT
CDR3 protein: CASESGPSYNSPLHF

J gene: TRBJ1-1
clone size: -
V gene: TRBV19
D gene: TRBD1
CDR3 DNA: TGTGCCAGTAGTATAATACAGGGGGGTGAAGCTTTCTTT
CDR3 protein: CASSIIQGGEAFF

J gene: TRBJ2-1
clone size: -
V gene: TRBV6-6
D gene: TRBD2
CDR3 DNA: TGTGCCAGCAGTACCGGGACTAGCGGAGCCTACAATGAGCAGTTCTTC
CDR3 protein: CASSTGTSGAYNEQFF

J gene: TRBJ2-6
clone size: -
V gene: TRBV2
D gene: TRBD2
CDR3 DNA: TGTGCCAGCAGTGTTCTAGCGGGGGGCATGAACTCTGGGGCCAACGTCCTGACTTTC
CDR3 protein: CASSVLAGGMNSGANVLTF

J gene: TRBJ1-1
clone size: -
V gene: TRBV9
D gene: -
CDR3 DNA: TGTGCCAGCAGCGTAGACCCGGTTTACACTGAAGCTTTCTTT
CDR3 protein: CASSVDPVYTEAFF

J gene: TRBJ1-6
clone size: -
V gene: TRBV20-1
D gene: -
CDR3 DNA: TGCAGTGCTAGTCCAACCGATGCGGGGTTTTCATCGTCACCCCTCCACTTT
CDR3 protein: CSASPTDAGFSSSPLHF

J gene: TRBJ2-3
clone size: -
V gene: TRBV27
D gene: TRBD2
CDR3 DNA: TGTGCCAGCAGTTTATCACTAGCGGGGGGGTCAGATACGCAGTATTTT
CDR3 protein: CASSLSLAGGSDTQYF

J gene: TRBJ2-2
clone size: -
V gene: TRBV9
D gene: TRBD2
CDR3 DNA: TGTGCCAGCAGCGTAGGGGGACTAGCGGGGAACGGGGAGCTGTTTTTT
CDR3 protein: CASSVGGLAGNGELFF

J gene: TRBJ1-5
clone size: -
V gene: TRBV6-1
D gene: TRBD1
CDR3 DNA: TGTGCCAGCAGTGCCCTATGGACAGGGGTGTCCAATCAGCCCCAGCATTTT
CDR3 protein: CASSALWTGVSNQPQHF

J gene: TRBJ1-3
clone size: -
V gene: TRBV5-5
D gene: -
CDR3 DNA: TGTGCCAGCAGCGACAACAGGGAAAACACCATATATTTT
CDR3 protein: CASSDNRENTIYF

J gene: TRBJ2-2
clone size: -
V gene: TRBV6-1
D gene: TRBD2
CDR3 DNA: TGTGCCAGCAGTGAATCCCGAACGGGACTAGCGGGGAAGGGAAGCCCCGGGGAGCTGTTTTTT
CDR3 protein: CASSESRTGLAGKGSPGELFF